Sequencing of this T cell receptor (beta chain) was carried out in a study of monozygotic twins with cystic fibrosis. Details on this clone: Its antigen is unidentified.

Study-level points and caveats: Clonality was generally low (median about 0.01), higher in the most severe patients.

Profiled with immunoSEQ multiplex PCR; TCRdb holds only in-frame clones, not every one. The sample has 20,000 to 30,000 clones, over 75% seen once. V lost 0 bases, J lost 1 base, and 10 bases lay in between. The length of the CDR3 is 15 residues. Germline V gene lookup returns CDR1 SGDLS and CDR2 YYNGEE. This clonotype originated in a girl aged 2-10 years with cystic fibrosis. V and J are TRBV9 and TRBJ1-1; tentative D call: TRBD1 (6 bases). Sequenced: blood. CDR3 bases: TGTGCCAGCAGCGTAGGGACAGTAGCGAACACTGAAGCTTTCTTT. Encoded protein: CASSVGTVANTEAFF.